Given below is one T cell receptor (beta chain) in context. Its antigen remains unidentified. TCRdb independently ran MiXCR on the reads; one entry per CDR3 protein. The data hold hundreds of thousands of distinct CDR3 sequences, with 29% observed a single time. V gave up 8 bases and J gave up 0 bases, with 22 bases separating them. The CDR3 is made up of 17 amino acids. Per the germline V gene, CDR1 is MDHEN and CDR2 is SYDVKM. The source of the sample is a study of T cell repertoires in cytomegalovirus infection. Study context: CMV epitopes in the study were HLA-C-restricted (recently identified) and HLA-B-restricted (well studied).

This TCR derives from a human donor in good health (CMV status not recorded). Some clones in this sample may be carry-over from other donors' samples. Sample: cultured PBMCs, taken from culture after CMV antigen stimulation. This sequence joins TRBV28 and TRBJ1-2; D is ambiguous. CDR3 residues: CASRSIPYSAANYGYTF. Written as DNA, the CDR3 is TGTGCCAGCCGCTCTATCCCCTACAGCGCAGCTAACTATGGCTACACCTTC.